The subject of this entry is one T cell receptor (beta chain). Its antigen remains unidentified. This record comes from a study of radiation and T cells in renal cell carcinoma. Study-wide results and limits: Baseline intratumoral clonotype presence is unknown without pretreatment biopsies.

Time point: blood 4 weeks post-SBRT, at nephrectomy. As to treatment: 15 Gy SBRT to primary tumor, nephrectomy 4 weeks later. Nephrectomy followed 15 Gy stereotactic body radiation by 4 weeks. Radiation-treated patients gave blood at baseline, week 2 and week 4. This renal cell carcinoma was of the clear cell type. Clones were read by immunoSEQ multiplex PCR, and TCRdb kept only the in-frame ones, dropping some. The sample lists 150,000 or so clones, about nine tenths seen once, with 11% in the top ten. Trimming removed 5 bases from V and 3 bases from J, with 13 bases in between. The V gene's germline CDR1 is SEHNR and CDR2 FQNEAQ (reference sequence). CDR3 length equals 14 residues.

The chain joins TRBV7-9 to TRBJ1-1; tentatively, D is TRBD1 (6 bases). The sequence was obtained from a woman aged 45-60 years with renal cell carcinoma. The source was blood, collected from a patient whose treatment included radiotherapy and nephrectomy. CDR3 sequence: CASSPYRVDTEAFF. CDR3 nucleotides: TGTGCCAGCAGCCCATACAGGGTAGACACTGAAGCTTTCTTT.